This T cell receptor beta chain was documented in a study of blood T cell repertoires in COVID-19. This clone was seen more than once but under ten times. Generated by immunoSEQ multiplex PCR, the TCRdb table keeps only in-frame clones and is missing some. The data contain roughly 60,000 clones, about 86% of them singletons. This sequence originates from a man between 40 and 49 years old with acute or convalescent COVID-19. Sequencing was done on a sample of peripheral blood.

As DNA, the CDR3 is TGTGCCAGCAGCTCGACAGCAACCCTAATGAACACTGAAGCTTTCTTT. The encoded protein is CASSSTATLMNTEAFF. The chain combines TRBV21-1 with TRBJ1-1; the table's TRBD1 call for D was not verified on the DNA. TRBV21-1 is a pseudogene. This CDR3 region has 16 residues.